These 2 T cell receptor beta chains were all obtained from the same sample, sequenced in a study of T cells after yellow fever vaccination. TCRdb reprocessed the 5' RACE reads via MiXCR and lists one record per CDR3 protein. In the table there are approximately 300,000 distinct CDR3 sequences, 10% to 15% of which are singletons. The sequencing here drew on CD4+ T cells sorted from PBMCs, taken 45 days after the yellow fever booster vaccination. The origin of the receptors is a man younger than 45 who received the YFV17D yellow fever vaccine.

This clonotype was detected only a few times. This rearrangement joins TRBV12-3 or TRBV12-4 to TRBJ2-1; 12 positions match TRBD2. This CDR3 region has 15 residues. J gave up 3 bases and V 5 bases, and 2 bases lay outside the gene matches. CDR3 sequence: CASSQTSGGYNEQFF. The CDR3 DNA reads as TGTGCCAGCAGTCAGACTAGCGGGGGCTACAATGAGCAGTTCTTC.

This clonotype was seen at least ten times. Written as DNA, the CDR3 is TGCAGTGCAACTCGACAGGGTAGTAACTATGGCTACACCTTC. This translates into CSATRQGSNYGYTF. The chain is built from TRBV20-1 and TRBJ1-2, with TRBD1 matching 7 bases. With 6 bases clipped from V and 1 base from J, the junction kept 8 bases outside the gene matches. The CDR3 spans 14 residues. CDR1 and CDR2 (germline): DFQATT, SNEGSKA (reference sequence).